This passage covers 31 T cell receptor beta chains from one sample sequenced in a study of PD-L1 blockade in urothelial cancer. Assay used: immunoSEQ multiplex PCR; TCRdb lists only in-frame clones, some missing. This table has 50,000 to 65,000 clones, about 86% appearing once. Sequences were derived from PBMCs, sampled around atezolizumab (anti-PD-L1) treatment. The receptors here all came from a man aged 50 to 59 with urothelial cancer.

This rearrangement joins TRBV6-5 to TRBJ1-1; TRBD1 is a possible D gene (5 bases). Trimming took 7 bases from V and 1 from J, leaving 10 bases between them. This CDR3 comprises 13 residues. The germline V gene encodes CDR1 MNHEY and CDR2 SVGAGI. The CDR3 nucleotides are TGTGCCAGCACCCGACAGCAGAACACTGAAGCTTTCTTT. Translated: CASTRQQNTEAFF.

The gene calls are TRBV4-1 and TRBJ1-4, with 8 bases matching TRBD1. Trimming removed 1 base from V and 0 bases from J; junction bases left unmatched: 10. In germline, CDR1 is MGHRA, CDR2 YSYEKL. This CDR3 is 19 amino acids long. As DNA, the CDR3 is TGCGCCAGCAGCCAAGGTCGTGGCAGGGGGCGAGCAACTAATGAAAAACTGTTTTTT. Its translation: CASSQGRGRGRATNEKLFF.

The CDR3 is CASSPAVGRDTIYF. The CDR3 DNA follows: TGCGCCAGCAGCCCGGCTGTCGGGCGGGACACCATATATTTT. The rearrangement joins TRBV5-1 to TRBJ1-3, with D unresolved. V lost 4 bases and J 8 bases, leaving 16 bases between the germline ends. The CDR3 length is 14 residues. Germline V gene lookup returns CDR1 SGHRS and CDR2 YFSETQ.

Here the CDR3 DNA reads TGCGCCAGCAGCGCAGGGGACAACTACTACGAGCAGTACTTC. Its protein product is CASSAGDNYYEQYF. The chain is built from TRBV5-1 and TRBJ2-7; D is perhaps TRBD1 (6 bases). The V and J ends lost 4 bases and 3 bases respectively, with 14 bases between them. CDR3 size: 14 residues. Germline-derived CDR1 and CDR2 are SGHRS and YFSETQ.

This chain links TRBV5-1 with TRBJ2-7, with 8 positions matching TRBD2. V dropped 7 bases and J dropped 2; count of bases not matched to a gene: 8. The CDR3 totals 14 residues. The V gene's germline CDR1 is SGHRS and CDR2 YFSETQ. CDR3 DNA sequence: TGCGCCAGCCGGTTTCTAGCGGGCACCTACGAGCAGTACTTC. It yields the protein CASRFLAGTYEQYF.

The CDR3 loop reads CASRGTGQGGRGELFF. The CDR3 nucleotides read TGTGCCAGCAGAGGAACGGGACAGGGGGGTCGTGGGGAGCTGTTTTTT. The gene calls are TRBV28 and TRBJ2-2, with 11 nucleotides matching TRBD1. V lost 6 bases to trimming and J lost 8 bases; unmatched junction nucleotides: 11. CDR1 and CDR2 (germline): MDHEN, SYDVKM. The CDR3 is made up of 16 amino acids.

The J gene is TRBJ1-1, the V gene TRBV4-1, with a weak D call TRBD1 (6 bases). The V gene lost 4 bases and the J gene lost 2 bases, with 20 bases spanning the gap. Germline CDR1 reads MGHRA; CDR2 reads YSYEKL. The CDR3 covers 17 residues. CDR3 DNA: TGCGCCAGCAGCCGAGGGGGGGCCCGGACCCTAAACACTGAAGCTTTCTTT. This translates into CASSRGGARTLNTEAFF.

The chain links TRBV7-2 to TRBJ2-7, with 10 bases identical to TRBD1. J was trimmed by 3 bases and V by 5 bases; bases with no gene match: 4. This CDR3 spans 14 amino acids. Germline loops: CDR1 SGHTA, CDR2 FQGNSA. The CDR3 nucleotides are TGTGCCAGCAGCCCGGACAGGGGGAGCTACGAGCAGTACTTC. Protein product: CASSPDRGSYEQYF.

The V call is TRBV28, the J call TRBJ2-3; maybe TRBD2 (6 bases). Germline V gives CDR1 MDHEN, CDR2 SYDVKM. The CDR3 is 15 amino acids. Trimming removed 8 bases at V and 6 bases at J, with 21 bases between. This CDR3 is CASLSPAGQGDTQYF. The DNA for the CDR3 is TGTGCCAGCCTCTCCCCAGCGGGCCAAGGGGATACGCAGTATTTT.

This CDR3 reads CASSYVREDTPQHF. The CDR3 DNA reads as TGTGCCAGCAGTTATGTTAGGGAGGATACGCCCCAGCATTTT. V is TRBV6-6 and J is TRBJ1-5; D remains ambiguous. The CDR3 covers 14 residues. Germline lookup yields CDR1 MNHNY and CDR2 SVGAGI (reference sequence). The V and J ends lost 3 bases and 9 bases respectively, with 15 bases between them.

The V gene is TRBV10-1, the J gene TRBJ2-3; D not resolved. CDR3 length: 13 amino acids. With 4 bases removed from V and 0 bases from J, the gap between germline ends came to 5 bases. The germline CDR1 and CDR2 sequences are WNHNN and SYGVQD (reference sequence). The CDR3 reads CASSARSTDTQYF. The DNA for the CDR3 is TGCGCCAGCAGTGCCAGAAGCACAGATACGCAGTATTTT.

The chain couples TRBV28 to TRBJ1-2, with 10 bases that match TRBD1. The CDR3 extends over 16 amino acids. The trim removed 7 bases at V and 4 bases at J, leaving 12 bases unmatched. The V gene's germline CDR1 is MDHEN and CDR2 SYDVKM. CDR3 residues: CASNQPRDRGTYGYTF. The CDR3 region has the DNA TGTGCCAGCAACCAGCCCCGGGACAGGGGAACCTATGGCTACACCTTC.

The chain is built from TRBV7-9 and TRBJ2-5; 7 positions match TRBD1. CDR3 size: 14 residues. J was trimmed by 2 bases and V by 3 bases; bases with no gene match: 3. CDR1 is SEHNR and CDR2 is FQNEAQ in the germline V gene (reference sequence). The CDR3 loop reads CASSFVRGQETQYF. The CDR3 DNA reads TGTGCCAGCAGCTTTGTCAGGGGGCAAGAGACCCAGTACTTC.

At least ten counts were recorded for this clone. This chain links TRBV4-1 with TRBJ1-2; TRBD1 agrees at 9 bases. Looked up from germline, CDR1 is MGHRA and CDR2 is YSYEKL. The V and J ends lost 3 bases and 7 bases, in that order; junction bases with no gene match: 12. The CDR3 contains 16 residues. The CDR3 DNA reads TGCGCCAGCAGCCAGGGGATCGGGACAGGGATTATTGGCTACACCTTC. This encodes CASSQGIGTGIIGYTF.

This rearrangement joins TRBV23-1 to TRBJ1-1; the D is unclear. TRBV23-1 is an open reading frame, and its role is uncertain. This CDR3 is built from 15 residues. The V gene lost 3 bases and the J gene lost 3 bases, with 14 bases spanning the gap. The CDR3 spells CASSQINGEDTEAFF. CDR3 sequence (DNA): TGCGCCAGCAGTCAGATAAACGGGGAGGACACTGAAGCTTTCTTT.

The rearrangement joins TRBV19 to TRBJ1-5; no clear D gene. Between the trimmed V and J ends, which lost 7 bases and 1 base, there was a span of 11 bases. The CDR3 has 14 residues. Germline assignment: CDR1 LNHDA and CDR2 SQIVND (reference sequence). The CDR3 spells CASTTPGSNQPQHF. The CDR3 DNA follows: TGTGCCAGTACCACGCCGGGGAGCAATCAGCCCCAGCATTTT. Based on the CDR3 plus reference TRBV19 and TRBJ1-5, the full variable domain is DGGITQSPKYLFRKEGQNVTLSCEQNLNHDAMYWYRQDPGQGLRLIYYSQIVNDFQKGDIAEGYSVSREKKESFPLTVTSAQKNPTAFYLCASTTPGSNQPQHFGDGTRLSIL.

The CDR3 sequence is CASSVAGTSIYEQYF. For the CDR3, the DNA is TGTGCCAGCAGCGTAGCCGGGACTAGCATCTACGAGCAGTACTTC. V usage is TRBV9 and J usage is TRBJ2-7, with 9 bases identical to TRBD2. This CDR3 contains 15 residues. V was pared by 0 bases and J by 3 bases, with 4 bases of the junction left unmatched. The V gene's germline CDR1 is SGDLS and CDR2 YYNGEE. Variable domain in full (rest from reference TRBV9 and TRBJ2-7): DSGVTQTPKHLITATGQRVTLRCSPRSGDLSVYWYQQSLDQGLQFLIQYYNGEERAKGNILERFSAQQFPDLHSELNLSSLELGDSALYFCASSVAGTSIYEQYFGPGTRLTVT.

This clone was counted a single time. The chain is built from TRBV18 and TRBJ1-4; a weak D match, TRBD1 (6 bases). The CDR3 length is 14 residues. CDR1 and CDR2 from the germline V gene are KGHSH and LQKENI. The germline V and J ends were trimmed by 5 bases and 4 bases, with 11 bases remaining between them. The CDR3 is CASSSTGFNEKLFF. CDR3 sequence (DNA): TGTGCCAGCTCATCGACAGGTTTTAATGAAAAACTGTTTTTT.

The chain joins TRBV2 to TRBJ1-5; 7 nucleotides agree with TRBD1. This CDR3 has 17 amino acids. The J segment lost 0 bases and the V segment lost 6 bases, leaving 11 bases of the junction unmatched. Germline values: CDR1 SNHLY, CDR2 FYNNEI. The CDR3 region is CASSPKGATNSNQPQHF. The CDR3 DNA follows: TGTGCCAGCAGCCCCAAGGGGGCCACCAATAGCAATCAGCCCCAGCATTTT.

The table lists this clone with a count of one. The chain employs TRBV27 and TRBJ2-7; 9 nucleotides agree with TRBD2. In germline, CDR1 is MNHEY, CDR2 SMNVEV (reference sequence). The CDR3 has 15 amino acids. The V and J ends lost 5 bases and 2 bases, in that order; junction bases with no gene match: 7. The CDR3 bases are TGTGCCAGCAGTCCGAGGGCGGGAGGGCCCTACGAGCAGTACTTC. Translated, it gives CASSPRAGGPYEQYF.

The chain carries TRBV5-4 and TRBJ2-2; 10 nucleotides align to TRBD2. V lost 3 bases and J lost 5; bases outside the gene matches: 7. The CDR3 is made up of 16 amino acids. The germline V gene encodes CDR1 SGHNT and CDR2 YYREEE (reference sequence). CDR3 sequence reads: CASSSKREGRTGELFF. The CDR3 nucleotides read TGTGCCAGCAGCTCAAAGCGGGAGGGCCGGACCGGGGAGCTGTTTTTT.

The rearrangement joins TRBV10-3 to TRBJ1-6; TRBD1 might be the D (5 bases). Germline CDR1 and CDR2: ENHRY and SYGVKD. The CDR3 has 15 amino acids. The V end lost 3 bases, the J end lost 2 bases, and 8 bases lay between the germline ends. CDR3 coding DNA: TGTGCCATCAGTGACAGGGCACCCTATAATTCACCCCTCCACTTT. Translation gives CAISDRAPYNSPLHF.

The V and J genes are TRBV28 and TRBJ2-1; the D is unclear. The germline V gene has CDR1 MDHEN and CDR2 SYDVKM. This CDR3 region has 13 residues. Trimming pared 1 base from V and 3 bases from J, leaving 4 bases between. The CDR3 spells CASSLSRYNEQFF. The CDR3 DNA sequence: TGTGCCAGCAGTTTATCTCGCTACAATGAGCAGTTCTTC.

The rearrangement links TRBV7-9 to TRBJ2-7; TRBD2 matches at 7 bases. The germline V gene has CDR1 SEHNR and CDR2 FQNEAQ (reference sequence). V was clipped by 3 bases and J by 2 bases; unmatched bases: 4. The CDR3 consists of 14 residues. The CDR3: CASSFSGGPYEQYF. The CDR3 DNA follows: TGTGCCAGCAGCTTCTCGGGGGGTCCCTACGAGCAGTACTTC.

This clone came up a few times. The chain is built from TRBV4-1 and TRBJ1-4; no reliable D call. The V end was cut by 1 base, the J end by 7 bases, with 19 bases between. Germline V gene data show CDR1 as MGHRA and CDR2 as YSYEKL. The CDR3 contains 17 residues. The CDR3 here is CASSQVNSRRSSEKLFF. CDR3 nucleotides: TGCGCCAGCAGCCAAGTCAACAGTCGGAGGTCTAGTGAAAAACTGTTTTTT.

The rearrangement links TRBV7-9 to TRBJ2-3; perhaps TRBD2 as D (5 bases). CDR1 is SEHNR, CDR2 FQNEAQ, per germline (reference sequence). The length of the CDR3 is 15 residues. With 1 base removed from V and 1 base from J, the gap between germline ends came to 9 bases. CDR3: CASSLVVSGTDTQYF. The CDR3 coding sequence is TGTGCCAGCAGCTTAGTCGTTAGCGGCACAGATACGCAGTATTTT. Full variable domain (outside the CDR3, taken from reference TRBV7-9 and TRBJ2-3): DTGVSQNPRHKITKRGQNVTFRCDPISEHNRLYWYRQTLGQGPEFLTYFQNEAQLEKSRLLSDRFSAERPKGSFSTLEIQRTEQGDSAMYLCASSLVVSGTDTQYFGPGTRLTVL.

This clone was recorded once. The CDR3 region has the DNA TGTGCCATCAGTGAGTCAGGAACTAGCGTAGGCCAAGAGACCCAGTACTTC. The encoded protein is CAISESGTSVGQETQYF. The J gene is TRBJ2-5, the V gene TRBV10-3; the match to TRBD2 covers 7 bases. The CDR3 has 17 amino acids. Germline loops: CDR1 ENHRY, CDR2 SYGVKD. V shed 0 bases and J 1 base; nucleotides not matched to a gene: 8.

The chain recombines TRBV7-6 with TRBJ2-1, with TRBD2 identical over 14 bases. Germline-derived CDR1 and CDR2 are SGHVS and FNYEAQ. The CDR3 is made up of 19 amino acids. V gave up 7 bases and J gave up 3 bases; unmatched junction bases: 14. The CDR3 loop is CASTRDLGLAGESYNEQFF. The CDR3 DNA follows: TGTGCCAGCACCAGAGATCTGGGACTAGCGGGAGAGAGCTACAATGAGCAGTTCTTC.

The rearrangement joins TRBV18 to TRBJ2-2; 7 nucleotides align to TRBD1. V lost 3 bases, J lost 3 bases, and 1 base stayed unmatched. Germline CDR1 is KGHSH and CDR2 is LQKENI. CDR3 length: 14 amino acids. The CDR3 here is CASSPGQYTGELFF. CDR3 bases: TGTGCCAGCTCACCGGGACAGTACACCGGGGAGCTGTTTTTT.

The chain links TRBV7-2 to TRBJ2-3; 8 bases map to TRBD1. The germline V gene encodes CDR1 SGHTA and CDR2 FQGNSA. V trimming: 2 bases; J trimming: 6 bases; junction bases outside the gene matches: 7. The CDR3 has 15 amino acids. CDR3 amino acids: CASSLNRGMVDTQYF. The CDR3 DNA reads as TGTGCCAGCAGCTTAAACAGGGGGATGGTGGATACGCAGTATTTT.

V usage is TRBV20-1 and J usage is TRBJ2-3; D perhaps matches TRBD1 (6 bases). This CDR3 spans 11 amino acids. The V gene's germline CDR1 is DFQATT and CDR2 SNEGSKA (reference sequence). V lost 6 bases and J 14 bases, leaving 18 bases between the germline ends. Here the CDR3 reads CSATLGGWGYF. As DNA, the CDR3 is TGCAGTGCGACACTAGGGGGTTGGGGGTATTTT.